This T cell receptor beta chain emerged from a study of cytomegalovirus exposure and HLA in healthy donors. Regarding the study as a whole: Researchers counted roughly 150 TCR beta chains as cytomegalovirus-associated. In the 130 or so validation repertoires, about 94% of cluster scores exceeded 0, per a later analysis. As confirmed in vitro, a few CMV-associated chains were specific for CMV antigens.

The repertoire was sequenced with immunoSEQ multiplex PCR; TCRdb's copy has only in-frame clones and lacks some. The sample yields fewer than 100,000 clones, roughly 88% seen once. Remarks on this clone: Its specificity is unknown.

The TCR sequence derives from a man in his thirties or forties in good health and CMV-seronegative. Sequencing used PBMCs.

The CDR3: CASRESAGGVNEQYF. The CDR3 nucleotides are TGTGCCAGCAGGGAATCCGCCGGCGGGGTCAACGAGCAGTACTTC. J is TRBJ2-7 and V is TRBV6-5; D possibly corresponds to TRBD2 (6 bases). The CDR3 runs to 15 residues. The V gene's germline CDR1 is MNHEY and CDR2 SVGAGI. V was pared by 6 bases and J by 5 bases, with 20 bases between.